Sequencing of this T cell receptor (beta chain) was carried out in a study of blood T cell repertoires in COVID-19. The V segment lost 1 base and the J segment 6 bases; nucleotides outside the gene matches: 4. The CDR3 loop spans 14 amino acids. Germline loops: CDR1 LGHDT, CDR2 YNNKEL (reference sequence). Clones were sequenced by immunoSEQ multiplex PCR, and TCRdb holds only the in-frame ones, with some missing. Here the sample spans over 300,000 clones, 89% being singletons. Sequencing was carried out using peripheral blood. The origin of this receptor is a man aged 40-49 years with acute or convalescent COVID-19. The genes are TRBV3-1 (or the pseudogene TRBV3-2) and TRBJ1-1; 8 nucleotides agree with TRBD1. CDR3 region: CASSQGGQGPEAFF. The CDR3 nucleotides read TGTGCCAGCAGCCAAGGCGGACAGGGCCCTGAAGCTTTCTTT.